The source of this TCR beta chain is a study of T cells after posttransplantation cyclophosphamide. The sample holds many counts of this clone. What it recognizes is unknown. Some clones are missing from TCRdb's copy, which holds only in-frame ones; the method was immunoSEQ multiplex PCR. This sample includes 37,000 or so clones with no singletons; its ten biggest clones take up roughly 5.8%. The study, taken as a whole, reports: Later post-transplant blood repertoires were often dominated by donor CD8+ memory clones.

With 2 bases clipped from V and 6 bases from J, the junction kept 9 bases outside the gene matches. Germline-derived CDR1 and CDR2 are LGHNA and YSLEER. This CDR3 is built from 16 residues. The rearrangement uses TRBV4-3 and TRBJ1-4; 7 bases fit TRBD1. This clonotype originated in a man aged 25 to 40 in good health and a related stem cell transplant donor. Sequencing was performed on PBMCs. In DNA, the CDR3 is TGCGCCAGCAGCCAAAATCCGGGACAGATTTATGAAAAACTGTTTTTT. Translating gives CASSQNPGQIYEKLFF.